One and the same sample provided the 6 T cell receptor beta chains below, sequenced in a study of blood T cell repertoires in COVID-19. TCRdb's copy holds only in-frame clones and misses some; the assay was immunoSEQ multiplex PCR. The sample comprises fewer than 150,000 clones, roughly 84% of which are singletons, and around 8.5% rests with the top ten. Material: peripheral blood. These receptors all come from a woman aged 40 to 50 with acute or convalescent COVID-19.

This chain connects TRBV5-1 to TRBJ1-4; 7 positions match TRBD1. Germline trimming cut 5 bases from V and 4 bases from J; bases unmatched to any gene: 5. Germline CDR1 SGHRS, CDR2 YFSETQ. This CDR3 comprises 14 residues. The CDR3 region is CASSGNRGNEKLFF. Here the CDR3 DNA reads TGCGCCAGCAGTGGGAACAGGGGTAATGAAAAACTGTTTTTT.

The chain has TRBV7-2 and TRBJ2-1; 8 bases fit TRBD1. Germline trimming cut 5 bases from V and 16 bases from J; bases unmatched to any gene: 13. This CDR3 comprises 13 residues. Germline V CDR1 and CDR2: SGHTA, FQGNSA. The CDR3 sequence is CASSPPSGGAYFF. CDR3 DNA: TGTGCCAGCAGCCCACCCTCAGGGGGCGCGTACTTCTTC.

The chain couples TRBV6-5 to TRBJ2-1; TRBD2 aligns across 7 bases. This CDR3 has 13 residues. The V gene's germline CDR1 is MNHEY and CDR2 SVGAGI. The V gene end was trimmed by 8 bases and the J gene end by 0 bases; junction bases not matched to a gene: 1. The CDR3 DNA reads TGTGCCAGCGGGAGGGGCTCCTACAATGAGCAGTTCTTC. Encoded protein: CASGRGSYNEQFF.

The CDR3 coding sequence is TGTGCCAGCTCAAAGCTGGAACAGAGCACAGATACGCAGTATTTT. It specifies CASSKLEQSTDTQYF. The chain recombines TRBV18 with TRBJ2-3; no definite D call. Germline V CDR1 and CDR2: KGHSH, LQKENI. This CDR3 has 15 residues. Trimming took off 5 bases at V and 0 bases at J, with 12 bases between the two ends. Looking up the rest from reference TRBV18 and TRBJ2-3 gives the full variable domain: NAGVMQNPRHLVRRRGQEARLRCSPMKGHSHVYWYRQLPEEGLKFMVYLQKENIIDESGMPKERFSAEFPKEGPSILRIQQVVRGDSAAYFCASSKLEQSTDTQYFGPGTRLTVL.

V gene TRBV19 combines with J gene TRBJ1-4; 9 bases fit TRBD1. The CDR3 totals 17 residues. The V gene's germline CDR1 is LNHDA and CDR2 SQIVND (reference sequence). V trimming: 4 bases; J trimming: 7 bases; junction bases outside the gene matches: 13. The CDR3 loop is CASSRAAFGTGTEKLFF. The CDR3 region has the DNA TGTGCCAGTAGTAGAGCCGCTTTCGGGACAGGGACTGAAAAACTGTTTTTT.

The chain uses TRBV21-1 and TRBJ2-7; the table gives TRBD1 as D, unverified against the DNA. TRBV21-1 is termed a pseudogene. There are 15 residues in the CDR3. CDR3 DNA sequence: TGTGCCAGCAGCTTCCGGGACACCTACTCCTACGAGCAGTACTTC. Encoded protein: CASSFRDTYSYEQYF.